One and the same sample provided the 20 T cell receptor beta chains below, sequenced in a study of cytomegalovirus exposure and HLA in healthy donors. The PCR ran on 60 Vbeta and 13 Jbeta primers. Here immunoSEQ multiplex PCR was the method, and the copy in TCRdb shows in-frame clones only, minus some. The data show 89,000 or so clones, around 72% seen once. Sequenced: PBMCs. These TCRs come from a young man in good health and CMV-seropositive.

This clone turned up a few times. The chain couples TRBV5-1 to TRBJ2-7; D ambiguous. The V end was cut by 1 base, the J end by 6 bases, with 5 bases between. The length of the CDR3 is 11 residues. CDR1 is SGHRS, CDR2 YFSETQ, per germline. The CDR3 loop is CASSLRGEQYF. DNA for the CDR3: TGCGCCAGCAGCTTGAGAGGCGAGCAGTACTTC.

The chain has TRBV11-1 and TRBJ1-1; D remains unclear. V dropped 1 base and J dropped 0 bases, with 9 bases sitting between them. The germline V gene encodes CDR1 SGHAT and CDR2 FQDESV (reference sequence). The CDR3 runs 15 residues. The CDR3 sequence: CASSLGWRMNTEAFF. Here the CDR3 DNA reads TGTGCCAGCAGCTTAGGTTGGCGGATGAACACTGAAGCTTTCTTT.

This clone was seen a few times. V usage is TRBV19 and J usage is TRBJ1-1; a weak D match, TRBD1 (6 bases). Germline V gives CDR1 LNHDA, CDR2 SQIVND (reference sequence). The CDR3 contains 15 residues. V shed 0 bases and J shed 1 base, with 9 bases lying between them. CDR3 residues: CASSIDYRENTEAFF. DNA for the CDR3: TGTGCCAGTAGTATAGACTACAGGGAGAACACTGAAGCTTTCTTT. Based on the CDR3 plus reference TRBV19 and TRBJ1-1, the full variable domain is DGGITQSPKYLFRKEGQNVTLSCEQNLNHDAMYWYRQDPGQGLRLIYYSQIVNDFQKGDIAEGYSVSREKKESFPLTVTSAQKNPTAFYLCASSIDYRENTEAFFGQGTRLTVV.

The CDR3 reads CAWSLRGGQGFQPQHF. The CDR3 region has the DNA TGTGCCTGGAGCCTCCGGGGGGGACAGGGTTTCCAGCCCCAGCATTTT. The gene calls are TRBV30 and TRBJ1-5; TRBD1 matches 9 bases. The CDR3 length is 16 residues. The V and J ends lost 3 bases and 7 bases, in that order; junction bases with no gene match: 13. Looked up from germline, CDR1 is GTSNPN and CDR2 is SVGIG (reference sequence).

The V call is TRBV10-2, the J call TRBJ1-6; TRBD1 is a possible D gene (5 bases). The CDR3 is 15 residues long. The ends were cut back, 0 bases at V and 6 bases at J, with 9 bases in the middle. Germline CDR1 reads WSHSY; CDR2 reads SAAADI. The CDR3 nucleotides are TGCGCCAGCAGTGAGTCGGGGCAGCTTAATTCACCCCTCCACTTT. Translating gives CASSESGQLNSPLHF.

The chain is built from TRBV6-1 and TRBJ1-2; D gene unclear. The CDR3 consists of 12 residues. V was shortened by 3 bases and J by 4 bases, with 6 bases between the two germline ends. Germline CDR1 MNHNS, CDR2 SASEGT. The CDR3 region has the DNA TGTGCCAGCAGTGAGCCTAGCTATGGCTACACCTTC. It translates to CASSEPSYGYTF.

This chain joins TRBV6-1 and TRBJ2-7; tentative D call: TRBD1 (5 bases). The V end lost 6 bases, the J end lost 0 bases, and 15 bases lay between the germline ends. The CDR3 has 15 amino acids. CDR1 MNHNS and CDR2 SASEGT come from the germline V gene. CDR3 region: CASSLHRRSSYEQYF. The CDR3 coding sequence is TGTGCCAGCAGCCTACACAGGAGAAGCTCCTACGAGCAGTACTTC.

This rearrangement joins TRBV12-5 to TRBJ2-2; a weak D match, TRBD1 (6 bases). V was shortened by 1 base and J by 4 bases, with 7 bases between the two germline ends. Germline CDR1 reads LGHNT; CDR2 reads FRNRAP. The CDR3 totals 14 residues. CDR3 residues: CASGLGGGTGELFF. The CDR3 DNA reads as TGTGCTAGTGGTTTGGGAGGGGGCACCGGGGAGCTGTTTTTT.

This chain joins TRBV19 and TRBJ1-1; TRBD1 agrees at 8 bases. CDR3 length: 18 residues. V lost 1 base, J lost 5 bases, and 15 bases stayed unmatched. Germline CDR1 is LNHDA and CDR2 is SQIVND (reference sequence). CDR3 residues: CASSIGFRGRELGTEAFF. For the CDR3, the DNA is TGTGCCAGTAGTATAGGTTTCAGGGGGCGTGAATTGGGTACTGAAGCTTTCTTT.

The genes are TRBV25-1 and TRBJ1-1, with TRBD1 as a possible D gene (6 bases). There are 16 residues in the CDR3. Trimming removed 4 bases at V and 5 bases at J, with 20 bases between. From germline, CDR1 is MGHDK and CDR2 SYGVNS. The CDR3, as DNA: TGTGCCAGCAGTGCAACCTACAGGGTCGGGTGGACTGAAGCTTTCTTT. Translation gives CASSATYRVGWTEAFF.

The chain links TRBV2 to TRBJ2-1; 7 bases fit TRBD2. Per germline, CDR1 SNHLY and CDR2 FYNNEI. The CDR3 spans 14 residues. With 6 bases clipped from V and 9 bases from J, the junction kept 11 bases outside the gene matches. The CDR3 loop is CASRQHMGEGEQFF. DNA for the CDR3: TGTGCCAGCAGACAACACATGGGGGAGGGTGAGCAGTTCTTC.

This sequence joins TRBV7-2 and TRBJ2-5, with TRBD2 matching over 10 bases. The CDR3 sequence is 15 residues long. J was trimmed by 7 bases and V by 5 bases; bases with no gene match: 10. CDR1 SGHTA and CDR2 FQGNSA come from the germline V gene. The CDR3 coding sequence is TGTGCCAGCAGCAGGACTAGCGGTCACGGGGGGACCCAGTACTTC. Translated, it gives CASSRTSGHGGTQYF.

The chain carries TRBV25-1 and TRBJ1-3; no definite D call. The CDR3 covers 13 residues. V lost 5 bases, J lost 3 bases, and 8 bases lay in between. Germline CDR1 MGHDK, CDR2 SYGVNS. The DNA for the CDR3 is TGTGCCAGCAGTACTGTGCATGGAAACACCATATATTTT. Protein: CASSTVHGNTIYF.

This clone was observed a handful of times. The CDR3 here is CASNPHHVIAGGPHEQYF. The CDR3 DNA sequence: TGCGCCAGCAACCCCCACCATGTAATAGCGGGGGGGCCCCACGAGCAGTACTTC. V and J are TRBV10-2 and TRBJ2-7, with 11 bases matching TRBD2. The germline V gene has CDR1 WSHSY and CDR2 SAAADI. The CDR3 extends over 18 amino acids. J lost 5 bases, V lost 7 bases, and 19 bases had no gene match.

This clone was detected only once. The V gene is TRBV7-9, the J gene TRBJ1-4, with a tentative D call TRBD1 (6 bases). The CDR3 length is 13 residues. The V end lost 5 bases, the J end lost 6 bases, and 10 bases lay between the germline ends. The germline V gene encodes CDR1 SEHNR and CDR2 FQNEAQ (reference sequence). The CDR3 protein is CASSGGQYEKLFF. CDR3 sequence (DNA): TGTGCCAGCAGCGGTGGACAGTATGAAAAACTGTTTTTT.

The chain employs TRBV5-3 and TRBJ1-3, with D uncertain. TRBV5-3 is an ORF; its function is uncertain. The length of the CDR3 is 12 residues. Trimming stripped 7 bases from V and 3 bases from J, with 8 bases between. The CDR3 DNA reads as TGTGCCAGAGCCCTGCGTGGAAACACCATATATTTT. This sequence encodes CARALRGNTIYF.

This sequence joins TRBV4-1 and TRBJ2-1; a possible D gene is TRBD1 (6 bases). Trimming left V 5 bases short and J 7 bases short, with 21 bases between. CDR1 and CDR2 (germline): MGHRA, YSYEKL. This CDR3 contains 16 residues. In DNA form, the CDR3 reads TGCGCCAGCAGCGCCCGGGACATTGGTGAGGGGAATGAGCAGTTCTTC. The encoded protein is CASSARDIGEGNEQFF.

The rearrangement joins TRBV7-6 to TRBJ1-1, with TRBD1 as a possible D gene (6 bases). V was trimmed by 5 bases and J by 2 bases, leaving 24 bases between them. The CDR3 covers 18 residues. Germline V gene sequence: CDR1 SGHVS, CDR2 FNYEAQ. The CDR3 DNA is TGTGCCAGCAGCCTATGGTCAGGGGCGAGTATTGTTAACACTGAAGCTTTCTTT. This sequence encodes CASSLWSGASIVNTEAFF. Looking up the rest from reference TRBV7-6 and TRBJ1-1 gives the full variable domain: GAGVSQSPRYKVTKRGQDVALRCDPISGHVSLYWYRQALGQGPEFLTYFNYEAQQDKSGLPNDRFSAERPEGSISTLTIQRTEQRDSAMYRCASSLWSGASIVNTEAFFGQGTRLTVV.

This chain joins TRBV19 and TRBJ1-2, with D maybe TRBD1 (6 bases). The CDR3 has 16 residues. Germline V gene lookup returns CDR1 LNHDA and CDR2 SQIVND (reference sequence). Between the trimmed V and J ends, which lost 7 bases and 5 bases, there was a span of 23 bases. CDR3 region: CASTTGGVGGRYGYTF. CDR3 nucleotides: TGTGCCAGTACCACCGGTGGAGTCGGGGGGCGGTATGGCTACACCTTC.

The genes are TRBV10-3 and TRBJ2-7; 10 bases align to TRBD1. There are 17 residues in the CDR3. Germline values: CDR1 ENHRY, CDR2 SYGVKD. V gave up 6 bases and J gave up 1 base; unmatched junction bases: 12. The CDR3 sequence: CAIRLTGGVSSSYEQYF. CDR3 bases: TGTGCCATCAGACTGACAGGGGGCGTCTCTAGTTCCTACGAGCAGTACTTC.